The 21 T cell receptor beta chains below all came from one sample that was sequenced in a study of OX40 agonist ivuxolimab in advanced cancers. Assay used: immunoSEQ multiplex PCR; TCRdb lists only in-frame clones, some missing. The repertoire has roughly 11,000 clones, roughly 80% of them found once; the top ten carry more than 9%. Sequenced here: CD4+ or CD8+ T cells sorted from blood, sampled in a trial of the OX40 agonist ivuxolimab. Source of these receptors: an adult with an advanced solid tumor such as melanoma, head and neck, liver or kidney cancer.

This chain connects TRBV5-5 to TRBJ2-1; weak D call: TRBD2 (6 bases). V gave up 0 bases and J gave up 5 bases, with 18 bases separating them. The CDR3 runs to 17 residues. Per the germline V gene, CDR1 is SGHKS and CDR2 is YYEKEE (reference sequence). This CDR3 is CASSLGRGPLRDNEQFF. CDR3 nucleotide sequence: TGTGCCAGCAGCTTGGGGAGGGGACCGCTGAGGGACAATGAGCAGTTCTTC.

The CDR3 DNA is TGTGCCAGCTCCCGAAGGGACGAAGCGCGCTACGAGCAGTACTTC. The encoded protein is CASSRRDEARYEQYF. The J gene is TRBJ2-7, the V gene TRBV18; D assignment may be TRBD1 or TRBD2 (5 bases each). V was clipped by 6 bases and J by 3 bases, with 18 bases between them. CDR1 and CDR2 from the germline V gene are KGHSH and LQKENI. The CDR3 contains 15 residues.

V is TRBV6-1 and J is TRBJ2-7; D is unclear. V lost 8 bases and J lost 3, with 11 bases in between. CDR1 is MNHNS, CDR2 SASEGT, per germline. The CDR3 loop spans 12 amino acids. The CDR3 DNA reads TGTGCCAGCGCCGTTCCAGGCTACGAGCAGTACTTC. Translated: CASAVPGYEQYF.

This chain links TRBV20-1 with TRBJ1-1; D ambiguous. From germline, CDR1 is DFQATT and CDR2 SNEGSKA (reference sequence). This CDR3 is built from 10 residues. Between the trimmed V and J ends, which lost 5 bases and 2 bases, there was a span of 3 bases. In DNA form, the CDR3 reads TGCAGTGCTTACAACACTGAAGCTTTCTTT. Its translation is CSAYNTEAFF.

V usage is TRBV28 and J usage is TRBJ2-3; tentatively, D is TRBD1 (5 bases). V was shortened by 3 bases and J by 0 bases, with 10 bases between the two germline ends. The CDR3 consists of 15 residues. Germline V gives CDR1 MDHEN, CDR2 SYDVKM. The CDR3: CASSFDSYSTDTQYF. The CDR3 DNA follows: TGTGCCAGCAGTTTTGACAGTTATAGCACAGATACGCAGTATTTT.

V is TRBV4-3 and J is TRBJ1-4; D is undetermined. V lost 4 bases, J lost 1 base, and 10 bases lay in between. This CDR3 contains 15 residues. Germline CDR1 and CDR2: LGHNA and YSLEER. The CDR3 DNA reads TGCGCCAGCAGCCGATGGACGGAAACTAATGAAAAACTGTTTTTT. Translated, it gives CASSRWTETNEKLFF.

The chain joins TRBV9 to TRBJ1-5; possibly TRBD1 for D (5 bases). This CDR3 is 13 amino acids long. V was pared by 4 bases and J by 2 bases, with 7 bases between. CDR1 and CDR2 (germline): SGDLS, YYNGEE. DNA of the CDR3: TGTGCCAGCAGCCCACAGGGCAATCAGCCCCAGCATTTT. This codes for CASSPQGNQPQHF.

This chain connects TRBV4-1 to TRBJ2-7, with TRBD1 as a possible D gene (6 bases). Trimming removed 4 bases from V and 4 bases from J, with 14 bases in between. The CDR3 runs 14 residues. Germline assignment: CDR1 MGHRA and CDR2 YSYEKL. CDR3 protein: CASSPQGRGYEQYF. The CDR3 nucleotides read TGCGCCAGCAGCCCTCAGGGCAGGGGTTACGAGCAGTACTTC.

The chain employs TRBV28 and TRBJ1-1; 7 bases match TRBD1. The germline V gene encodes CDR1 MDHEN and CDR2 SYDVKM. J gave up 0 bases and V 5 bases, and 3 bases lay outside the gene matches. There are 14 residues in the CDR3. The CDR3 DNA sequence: TGTGCCAGCAGTAAGGGGGCCTTGAACACTGAAGCTTTCTTT. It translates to CASSKGALNTEAFF.

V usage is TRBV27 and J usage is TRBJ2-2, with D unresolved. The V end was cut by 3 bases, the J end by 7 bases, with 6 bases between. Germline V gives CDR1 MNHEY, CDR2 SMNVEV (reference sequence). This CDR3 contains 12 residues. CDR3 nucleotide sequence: TGTGCCAGCAGTTTTACGGGCGGGGAGCTGTTTTTT. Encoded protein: CASSFTGGELFF.

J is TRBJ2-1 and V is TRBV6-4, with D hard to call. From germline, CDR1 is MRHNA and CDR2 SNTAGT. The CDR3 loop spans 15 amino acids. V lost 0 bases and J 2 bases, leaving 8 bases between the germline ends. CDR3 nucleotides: TGTGCCAGCAGTGACTCTTACCCTACCTACAATGAGCAGTTCTTC. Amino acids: CASSDSYPTYNEQFF.

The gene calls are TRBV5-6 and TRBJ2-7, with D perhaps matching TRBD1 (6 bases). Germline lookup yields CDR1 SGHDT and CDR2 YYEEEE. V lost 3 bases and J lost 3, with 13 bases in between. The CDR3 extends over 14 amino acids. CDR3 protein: CASSYRDIFYEQYF. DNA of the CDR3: TGTGCCAGCAGCTACCGGGACATCTTCTACGAGCAGTACTTC.

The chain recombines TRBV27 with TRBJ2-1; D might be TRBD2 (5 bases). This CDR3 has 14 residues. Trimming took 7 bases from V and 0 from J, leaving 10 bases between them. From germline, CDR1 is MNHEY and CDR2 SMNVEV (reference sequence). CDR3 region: CASTVSGSYNEQFF. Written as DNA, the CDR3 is TGTGCCAGCACGGTAAGCGGCTCCTACAATGAGCAGTTCTTC.

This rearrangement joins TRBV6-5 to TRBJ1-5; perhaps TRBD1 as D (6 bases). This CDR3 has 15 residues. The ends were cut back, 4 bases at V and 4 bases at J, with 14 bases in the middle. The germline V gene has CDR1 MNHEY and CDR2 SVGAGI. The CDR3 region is CASSSRDTINQPQHF. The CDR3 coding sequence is TGTGCCAGCAGTTCCCGGGACACGATAAATCAGCCCCAGCATTTT.

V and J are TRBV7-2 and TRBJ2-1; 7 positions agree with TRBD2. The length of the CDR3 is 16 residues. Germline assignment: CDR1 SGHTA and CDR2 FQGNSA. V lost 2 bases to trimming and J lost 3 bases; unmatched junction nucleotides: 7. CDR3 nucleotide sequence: TGTGCCAGCAGCTTATCGGGAGCTAGCGGCTACAATGAGCAGTTCTTC. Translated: CASSLSGASGYNEQFF.

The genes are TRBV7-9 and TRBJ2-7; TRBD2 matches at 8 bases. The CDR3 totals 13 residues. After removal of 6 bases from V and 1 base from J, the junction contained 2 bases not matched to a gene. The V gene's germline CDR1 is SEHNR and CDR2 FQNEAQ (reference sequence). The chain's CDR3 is CASRSGGSYEQYF. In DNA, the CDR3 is TGTGCCAGCAGGTCGGGAGGGTCCTACGAGCAGTACTTC.

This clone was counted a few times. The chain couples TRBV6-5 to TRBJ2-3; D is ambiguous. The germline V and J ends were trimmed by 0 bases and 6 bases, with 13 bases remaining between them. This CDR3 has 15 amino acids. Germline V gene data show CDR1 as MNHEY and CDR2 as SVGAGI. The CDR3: CASSYSERPSDTQYF. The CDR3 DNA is TGTGCCAGCAGTTACTCCGAAAGACCCAGCGATACGCAGTATTTT.

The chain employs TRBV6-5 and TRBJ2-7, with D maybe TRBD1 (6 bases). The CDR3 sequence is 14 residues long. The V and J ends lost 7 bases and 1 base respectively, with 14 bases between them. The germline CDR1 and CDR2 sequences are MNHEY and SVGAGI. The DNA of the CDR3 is TGTGCCAGCAAACAGGGTAGTGGGTCCTACGAGCAGTACTTC. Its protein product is CASKQGSGSYEQYF.

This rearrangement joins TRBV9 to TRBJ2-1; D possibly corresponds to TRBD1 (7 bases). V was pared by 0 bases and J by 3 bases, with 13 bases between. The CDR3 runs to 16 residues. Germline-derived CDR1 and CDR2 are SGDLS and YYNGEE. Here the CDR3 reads CASSVEAGQNYNEQFF. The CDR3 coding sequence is TGTGCCAGCAGCGTAGAGGCGGGACAGAACTACAATGAGCAGTTCTTC.

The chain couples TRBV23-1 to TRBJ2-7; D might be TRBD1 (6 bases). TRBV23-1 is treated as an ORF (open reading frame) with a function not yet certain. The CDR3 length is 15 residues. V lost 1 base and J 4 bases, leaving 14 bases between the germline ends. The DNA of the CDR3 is TGCGCCAGCAGTCAATACAGGGTGGGTTTGTACGAGCAGTACTTC. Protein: CASSQYRVGLYEQYF.

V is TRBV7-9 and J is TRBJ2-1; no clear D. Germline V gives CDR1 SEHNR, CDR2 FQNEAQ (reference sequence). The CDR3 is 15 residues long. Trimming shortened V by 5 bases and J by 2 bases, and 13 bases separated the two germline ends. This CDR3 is CASSPGGGPYNEQFF. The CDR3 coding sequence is TGTGCCAGCAGCCCCGGCGGCGGCCCCTACAATGAGCAGTTCTTC.